This passage covers 8 T cell receptor beta chains from one sample sequenced in a study of blood T cell repertoires in COVID-19. The method was immunoSEQ multiplex PCR; TCRdb's version includes in-frame clones alone and lacks a portion of them. The data hold some 110,000 clones, with just over 90% observed a single time. Sequencing input: peripheral blood. These receptors came from a human donor with active COVID-19. The donor label of this sample is uncertain.

J is TRBJ1-5 and V is TRBV28, with 8 bases matching TRBD1. The CDR3 has 15 amino acids. J gave up 2 bases and V 6 bases, and 6 bases lay outside the gene matches. Germline CDR1 is MDHEN and CDR2 is SYDVKM. The CDR3 DNA reads TGTGCCAGCAGCCAAGGACAGGGTGGCAATCAGCCCCAGCATTTT. Residues: CASSQGQGGNQPQHF. Full variable domain (rest looked up from reference TRBV28 and TRBJ1-5): DVKVTQSSRYLVKRTGEKVFLECVQDMDHENMFWYRQDPGLGLRLIYFSYDVKMKEKGDIPEGYSVSREKKERFSLILESASTNQTSMYLCASSQGQGGNQPQHFGDGTRLSIL.

This clone was found once. The V gene is TRBV7-9, the J gene TRBJ1-1; D remains ambiguous. V lost 3 bases and J lost 4, with 9 bases in between. Germline V gene lookup returns CDR1 SEHNR and CDR2 FQNEAQ (reference sequence). The CDR3 consists of 13 residues. The CDR3 nucleotides read TGTGCCAGCAGCTTGGGAGGGAGCACTGAAGCTTTCTTT. Amino acids: CASSLGGSTEAFF.

The chain links TRBV28 to TRBJ2-7, with 8 positions matching TRBD1. CDR3 size: 14 residues. Germline CDR1 is MDHEN and CDR2 is SYDVKM. Trimming at V came to 8 bases and at J to 2 bases, leaving 8 bases not matched to a gene. DNA of the CDR3: TGTGCCAGCTTAGACCGGGACAGGACCTACGAGCAGTACTTC. It translates to CASLDRDRTYEQYF. The entire variable domain, with the rest obtained from reference TRBV28 and TRBJ2-7, is as follows: DVKVTQSSRYLVKRTGEKVFLECVQDMDHENMFWYRQDPGLGLRLIYFSYDVKMKEKGDIPEGYSVSREKKERFSLILESASTNQTSMYLCASLDRDRTYEQYFGPGTRLTVT.

The genes are TRBV27 and TRBJ1-2; possible D gene TRBD1, 5 bases. This CDR3 has 14 residues. V was clipped by 4 bases and J by 6 bases, with 15 bases between them. CDR1 is MNHEY and CDR2 is SMNVEV in the germline V gene (reference sequence). CDR3 amino acids: CASSSPGMSHGYTF. The CDR3 coding sequence is TGTGCCAGCAGTTCCCCAGGGATGAGTCATGGCTACACCTTC.

This clone has just one count. The chain joins TRBV5-1 to TRBJ1-1, with 7 bases lining up with TRBD1. The CDR3 covers 13 residues. Germline assignment: CDR1 SGHRS and CDR2 YFSETQ. Unmatched junction bases numbered 3, after V lost 0 bases and J lost 7 bases. The CDR3 region has the DNA TGCGCCAGCAGCTTGGGGTGGGACAGTGAAGCTTTCTTT. This encodes CASSLGWDSEAFF.

The V and J genes are TRBV29-1 and TRBJ1-2; D uncertain. Trimming took off 3 bases at V and 8 bases at J, with 13 bases between the two ends. The CDR3 sequence is 12 residues long. Germline values: CDR1 SQVTM, CDR2 ANQGSEA. The CDR3 nucleotides read TGCAGCGTTGATAGTTCCGGGAGGGGCTACACCTTC. Translated: CSVDSSGRGYTF.

The rearrangement joins TRBV15 to TRBJ2-1; 11 bases are a match to TRBD2. Germline loops: CDR1 LNHNV, CDR2 YYDKDF (reference sequence). Trimming removed 2 bases from V and 10 bases from J; junction bases left unmatched: 13. The CDR3 has 17 residues. Here the CDR3 reads CATSRTSLAGGLREQFF. As DNA, the CDR3 is TGTGCCACCAGCAGAACCTCCCTAGCGGGGGGCCTACGGGAGCAGTTCTTC. The complete variable domain, with remaining parts taken from reference TRBV15 and TRBJ2-1, reads DAMVIQNPRYQVTQFGKPVTLSCSQTLNHNVMYWYQQKSSQAPKLLFHYYDKDFNNEADTPDNFQSRRPNTSFCFLDIRSPGLGDTAMYLCATSRTSLAGGLREQFFGPGTRLTVL.

The V call is TRBV7-3, the J call TRBJ2-6; possibly TRBD1 for D (6 bases). Germline assignment: CDR1 SGHTA and CDR2 FQGTGA. This CDR3 contains 15 residues. The V gene lost 3 bases and the J gene lost 4 bases, with 10 bases spanning the gap. The CDR3 loop reads CASSFHRAGANVLTF. Written as DNA, the CDR3 is TGTGCCAGCAGCTTCCACAGGGCCGGGGCCAACGTCCTGACTTTC.